The 12 T cell receptor beta chains below were found in one sample sequenced in a study of blood T cell repertoires in COVID-19. The data were produced by immunoSEQ multiplex PCR, yet TCRdb's version contains in-frame clones alone and is incomplete. In the table there are 90,000 to 120,000 clones, more than 70% of which are singletons. The specimen was peripheral blood. These TCRs come from a man between 65 and 85 years old with acute or convalescent COVID-19.

The rearrangement joins TRBV5-8 to TRBJ2-5, with 9 bases fitting TRBD2. Germline-derived CDR1 and CDR2 are SGHTS and YDEGEE. The CDR3 is 17 amino acids. V lost 4 bases and J lost 2; bases outside the gene matches: 12. Here the CDR3 reads CASSRGRAGGLQETQYF. CDR3 DNA sequence: TGTGCCAGCAGCCGAGGTCGAGCGGGGGGACTTCAAGAGACCCAGTACTTC.

This clone was detected a few times. The gene calls are TRBV6-5 and TRBJ2-5; a weak D match, TRBD2 (6 bases). The CDR3 sequence is 13 residues long. Germline values: CDR1 MNHEY, CDR2 SVGAGI. V lost 6 bases, J lost 7 bases, and 15 bases lay in between. The CDR3: CASSQGLGGTQYF. The CDR3 DNA reads as TGTGCCAGCAGCCAGGGACTTGGCGGGACCCAGTACTTC.

The rearrangement uses TRBV19 and TRBJ2-1, with 10 positions matching TRBD2. Germline trimming cut 0 bases from V and 5 bases from J; bases unmatched to any gene: 1. Germline lookup yields CDR1 LNHDA and CDR2 SQIVND (reference sequence). There are 15 residues in the CDR3. CDR3 sequence (DNA): TGTGCCAGTAGTATAGAAACTAGCGGGAACAATGAGCAGTTCTTC. It encodes CASSIETSGNNEQFF.

The chain is built from TRBV5-1 and TRBJ1-3, with unresolved D. Looked up from germline, CDR1 is SGHRS and CDR2 is YFSETQ. The V end was cut by 4 bases, the J end by 0 bases, with 14 bases between. The CDR3 is made up of 16 amino acids. CDR3 residues: CASSSDPGSSGNTIYF. The CDR3 region has the DNA TGCGCCAGCAGCAGTGATCCGGGAAGCTCTGGAAACACCATATATTTT.

The chain recombines TRBV7-9 with TRBJ1-2; TRBD1 agrees at 9 bases. Trimming at V came to 5 bases and at J to 6 bases, leaving 13 bases not matched to a gene. Per the germline V gene, CDR1 is SEHNR and CDR2 is FQNEAQ (reference sequence). CDR3 length: 16 residues. The CDR3 bases are TGTGCCAGCAGCCCAACCCCGGGACAGGGTCAGGATGGCTACACCTTC. Translation: CASSPTPGQGQDGYTF.

DNA for the CDR3: TGTGCCAGCAGCCCCTGGGGCCGACAGGGAAGAAGCAATCAGCCCCAGCATTTT. Translation gives CASSPWGRQGRSNQPQHF. The chain carries TRBV7-2 and TRBJ1-5; 7 bases are shared with TRBD1. The CDR3 length is 18 residues. The germline CDR1 and CDR2 sequences are SGHTA and FQGNSA. V gave up 5 bases and J gave up 1 base; unmatched junction bases: 14.

This rearrangement joins TRBV18 to TRBJ1-2; D not certain. V gave up 0 bases and J gave up 3 bases, with 11 bases separating them. From germline, CDR1 is KGHSH and CDR2 LQKENI. The CDR3 spans 15 residues. CDR3 sequence: CASSPPFLADYGYTF. The CDR3 bases are TGTGCCAGCTCACCACCGTTTCTAGCGGACTATGGCTACACCTTC.

The chain carries TRBV6-2 or TRBV6-3 and TRBJ1-5; D remains ambiguous. Germline V lookup: CDR1 MNHEY, CDR2 SVGEGT. The CDR3 is made up of 17 amino acids. V was cut by 5 bases and J by 1 base, with 18 bases left in between. CDR3 in DNA: TGTGCCAGCAGTCCCGTTCGGAGTTCTGGAAGCAATCAGCCCCAGCATTTT. It specifies CASSPVRSSGSNQPQHF.

The J gene is TRBJ2-5, the V gene TRBV6-5, with TRBD1 identical over 7 bases. V dropped 6 bases and J dropped 5; count of bases not matched to a gene: 6. The CDR3 extends over 13 amino acids. Germline CDR1 is MNHEY and CDR2 is SVGAGI. The chain's CDR3 is CASRATGSETQYF. In DNA form, the CDR3 reads TGTGCCAGCAGAGCGACAGGGTCTGAGACCCAGTACTTC.

The rearrangement joins TRBV9 to TRBJ1-4; D ambiguous. Looked up from germline, CDR1 is SGDLS and CDR2 is YYNGEE. Trimming took off 3 bases at V and 10 bases at J, with 13 bases between the two ends. This CDR3 spans 13 amino acids. Written as DNA, the CDR3 is TGTGCCAGCAGCGGCGGGCCGTCGGGAAAACTGTTTTTT. It specifies CASSGGPSGKLFF.

This clone has only one observation. Other DNA sequences in the same sample also yield this CDR3. The CDR3 here is CASSPTGGEDQPQHF. CDR3 DNA: TGTGCCAGCTCACCAACCGGGGGGGAGGATCAGCCCCAGCATTTT. The V call is TRBV18, the J call TRBJ1-5; TRBD1 might be the D (5 bases). Trimming shortened V by 2 bases and J by 5 bases, and 13 bases separated the two germline ends. The germline V gene encodes CDR1 KGHSH and CDR2 LQKENI. The CDR3 consists of 15 residues.

V gene TRBV12-3 or TRBV12-4 combines with J gene TRBJ1-3; D is uncertain. Trimming shortened V by 5 bases and J by 4 bases, and 9 bases separated the two germline ends. The length of the CDR3 is 13 residues. The CDR3 DNA sequence: TGTGCCAGCAGTCCCCAACAGGGAAACACCATATATTTT. Its protein product is CASSPQQGNTIYF.